These 20 T cell receptor beta chains originate from one sample sequenced in a study of Graves' ophthalmopathy and Graves' hyperthyroidism (dated by TCRdb to about 2018). Sequencing used an Illumina HiSeq 2000. For repertoire sequencing, the TCR beta CDR3 regions were amplified from RNA transcripts. The first round was an RT-PCR using HTBI primers with the Qiagen OneStep RT-PCR kit, and this first round was followed by a second-round multiplex PCR, then size selection and purification. The public reads were reprocessed in TCRdb via fastp at Q25 and MiXCR, keeping in-frame beta chains. Each entry merges the rows of one CDR3 protein and shows their most common DNA and genes. In this sample the table shows about 740,000 distinct CDR3 sequences, roughly two fifths of which occur a single time. Less than 55% of the sample lies in the top ten. Sequencing input: peripheral blood. All receptors come from an adult man with Graves' ophthalmopathy.

This clonotype was recorded at least ten times. This chain uses TRBV7-8 with TRBJ1-1; D call uncertain. The CDR3 is 14 amino acids. CDR1 is SGHVS and CDR2 is FQNEAQ in the germline V gene. The V and J ends lost 2 bases and 0 bases respectively, with 7 bases between them. CDR3 in DNA: TGTGCCAGCAGCTTATTTTATGTGAACACTGAAGCTTTCTTT. This codes for CASSLFYVNTEAFF.

This clonotype was detected many times. The rearrangement links TRBV20-1 to TRBJ2-5, with D possibly TRBD2 on 5 matching bases. The CDR3 covers 13 residues. Germline loops: CDR1 DFQATT, CDR2 SNEGSKA (reference sequence). V lost 5 bases and J lost 7, with 17 bases in between. CDR3 sequence reads: CSAPSGHKWTQYF. The CDR3 bases are TGCAGTGCTCCCAGCGGCCACAAGTGGACCCAGTACTTC.

The chain uses TRBV2 and TRBJ2-6; D is uncertain. The CDR3 totals 15 residues. Per the germline V gene, CDR1 is SNHLY and CDR2 is FYNNEI. V was pared by 11 bases and J by 1 base, with 15 bases between. The CDR3 sequence: CAWSPGPSGANVLTF. DNA for the CDR3: TGTGCCTGGAGTCCAGGCCCGTCTGGGGCCAACGTCCTGACTTTC. Combining the CDR3 with reference TRBV2 and TRBJ2-6 gives the whole variable domain EPEVTQTPSHQVTQMGQEVILRCVPISNHLYFYWYRQILGQKVEFLVSFYNNEISEKSEIFDDQFSVERPDGSNFTLKIRSTKLEDSAMYFCAWSPGPSGANVLTFGAGSRLTVL.

This clonotype showed up just a few times. This chain links TRBV11-2 with TRBJ2-2, with D possibly being TRBD2 (5 bases). Trimming removed 2 bases from V and 8 bases from J, with 12 bases in between. The CDR3 runs 14 residues. CDR1 SGHAT and CDR2 FQNNGV come from the germline V gene. The DNA for the CDR3 is TGTGCCAGCAGCTTAATCGGGGATGAGGGGGAGCTGTTTTTT. Residues: CASSLIGDEGELFF.

J is TRBJ2-7 and V is TRBV12-3 or TRBV12-4; D is unclear. This CDR3 spans 13 amino acids. Trimming pared 3 bases from V and 3 bases from J, leaving 9 bases between. The CDR3 loop reads CASSLGNYYEQYF. CDR3 nucleotide sequence: TGTGCCAGCAGTTTGGGAAATTACTACGAGCAGTACTTC.

This clonotype was counted many times. The chain has TRBV7-6 and TRBJ1-1; a possible D gene is TRBD1 (5 bases). The CDR3 runs 14 residues. The ends were cut back, 1 base at V and 4 bases at J, with 10 bases in the middle. Germline V gives CDR1 SGHVS, CDR2 FNYEAQ. The DNA of the CDR3 is TGTGCCAGCAGCTTAGGGGGGGACGGCACTGAAGCTTTCTTT. Translation gives CASSLGGDGTEAFF. The complete variable domain, with remaining parts taken from reference TRBV7-6 and TRBJ1-1, reads GAGVSQSPRYKVTKRGQDVALRCDPISGHVSLYWYRQALGQGPEFLTYFNYEAQQDKSGLPNDRFSAERPEGSISTLTIQRTEQRDSAMYRCASSLGGDGTEAFFGQGTRLTVV.

This clonotype was observed a few times. J is TRBJ1-3 and V is TRBV20-1, with D uncertain. The CDR3 length is 16 residues. Trimming took off 1 base at V and 0 bases at J, with 13 bases between the two ends. From germline, CDR1 is DFQATT and CDR2 SNEGSKA (reference sequence). In nucleotides, the CDR3 is TGCAGTGCTAGAGGGACCTCCGCTGCCTCTGGAAACACCATATATTTT. Translation: CSARGTSAASGNTIYF.

Regarding this clonotype: A read error may account for a junction end that differs from germline. The gene calls are TRBV10-2 and TRBJ1-2; 7 positions match TRBD1. Germline-derived CDR1 and CDR2 are WSHSY and SAAADI. The CDR3 loop spans 16 amino acids. CDR3 amino acids: CASSSRGGLGLGGYTF. For the CDR3, the DNA is TGTGCCAGCAGCTCGCGAGGGGGCTTGGGGCTGGGGGGCTACACCTTC.

The rearrangement joins TRBV10-2 to TRBJ2-5, with a tentative D call TRBD2 (5 bases). Germline-derived CDR1 and CDR2 are WSHSY and SAAADI. This CDR3 has 13 residues. Between the trimmed V and J ends, which lost 8 bases and 4 bases, there was a span of 14 bases. The DNA for the CDR3 is TGCGCCAGCCGAGTTGGAGGTTCAGAGACCCAGTACTTC. The encoded protein is CASRVGGSETQYF.

The J gene is TRBJ1-5, the V gene TRBV6-6; D remains ambiguous. Trimming took 2 bases from V and 2 from J, leaving 16 bases between them. Germline lookup yields CDR1 MNHNY and CDR2 SVGAGI (reference sequence). This CDR3 is 17 amino acids long. This chain's CDR3 is CASSYDLRGYGNQPQHF. CDR3 nucleotides: TGTGCCAGCAGTTACGACCTCCGTGGTTATGGCAATCAGCCCCAGCATTTT.

There are many counts of this clonotype. V gene TRBV6-1 combines with J gene TRBJ1-1, with D maybe TRBD1 (6 bases). CDR1 is MNHNS, CDR2 SASEGT, per germline. V shed 4 bases and J shed 4 bases, with 13 bases lying between them. The CDR3 is 14 amino acids. The CDR3 region has the DNA TGTGCCAGCAGTGGGTACAGGGTGGGCACTGAAGCTTTCTTT. Residues: CASSGYRVGTEAFF.

The sample holds one count of this clonotype. The chain uses TRBV19 and TRBJ1-1, with 7 bases matching TRBD1. The germline V gene encodes CDR1 LNHDA and CDR2 SQIVND (reference sequence). V was clipped by 5 bases and J by 0 bases; unmatched bases: 12. This CDR3 region has 17 residues. CDR3 residues: CASSSPGGRFMNTEAFF. Here the CDR3 DNA reads TGTGCCAGTAGTTCTCCAGGGGGACGGTTTATGAACACTGAAGCTTTCTTT.

This clonotype was found a few times. The gene calls are TRBV7-9 and TRBJ2-2, with D possibly being TRBD2 (6 bases). Trimming removed 8 bases at V and 6 bases at J, with 13 bases between. Per germline, CDR1 SEHNR and CDR2 FQNEAQ (reference sequence). The length of the CDR3 is 13 residues. CDR3 DNA: TGTGCCAGCGGGCGGGAATGGTCCGGGGAGCTGTTTTTT. This translates into CASGREWSGELFF.

The chain combines TRBV11-1 with TRBJ2-7; 9 nucleotides match TRBD1. Germline CDR1 reads SGHAT; CDR2 reads FQDESV (reference sequence). The J segment lost 1 base and the V segment lost 6 bases, leaving 1 base of the junction unmatched. The CDR3 is 13 amino acids. CDR3 amino acids: CASRQGASYEQYF. The CDR3, as DNA: TGTGCCAGCAGACAGGGGGCTTCCTACGAGCAGTACTTC.

This clonotype appeared a few times. The rearrangement uses TRBV2 and TRBJ2-2; TRBD1 or TRBD2 may be the D gene (5 bases each). The CDR3 totals 17 residues. Trimming took off 8 bases at V and 0 bases at J, with 19 bases between the two ends. Germline-derived CDR1 and CDR2 are SNHLY and FYNNEI. For the CDR3, the DNA is TGTGCCAGCGGGACCTCTGAGATCGGAACGAACACCGGGGAGCTGTTTTTT. Translation: CASGTSEIGTNTGELFF. Supplemented by reference TRBV2 and TRBJ2-2, the full variable domain reads EPEVTQTPSHQVTQMGQEVILRCVPISNHLYFYWYRQILGQKVEFLVSFYNNEISEKSEIFDDQFSVERPDGSNFTLKIRSTKLEDSAMYFCASGTSEIGTNTGELFFGEGSRLTVL.

The chain is built from TRBV6-5 and TRBJ2-7; TRBD2 might be the D (5 bases). The V gene's germline CDR1 is MNHEY and CDR2 SVGAGI. The CDR3 totals 15 residues. V was trimmed by 0 bases and J by 7 bases, leaving 16 bases between them. This chain's CDR3 is CASSYSTTLSEEQYF. Here the CDR3 DNA reads TGTGCCAGCAGTTACTCGACTACGTTATCCGAAGAGCAGTACTTC.

This clonotype was picked up a small number of times. The CDR3 spells CASSETPRDSPLHF. The CDR3 DNA sequence: TGCGCCAGCAGTGAGACCCCCAGGGACTCACCCCTCCACTTT. The chain employs TRBV10-1 and TRBJ1-6; maybe TRBD1 (5 bases). The germline gives CDR1 WNHNN, CDR2 SYGVQD (reference sequence). There are 14 residues in the CDR3. The V end was cut by 2 bases, the J end by 10 bases, with 12 bases between.

The chain carries TRBV15 and TRBJ1-5; no firm D call. CDR3 length: 14 amino acids. V lost 1 base to trimming and J lost 5 bases, with 9 bases between them. Germline assignment: CDR1 LNHNV and CDR2 YYDKDF (reference sequence). CDR3 coding DNA: TGTGCCACCAGCAGAGTAGTAGGGTATCAGCCCCAGCATTTT. This codes for CATSRVVGYQPQHF.

The chain recombines TRBV10-3 with TRBJ1-1; 7 bases are shared with TRBD1. The CDR3 is 17 amino acids. After removal of 3 bases from V and 1 base from J, the junction contained 11 bases not matched to a gene. From germline, CDR1 is ENHRY and CDR2 SYGVKD. As DNA, the CDR3 is TGTGCCATCAGTGACTACGGACAGGAGAGGGAGAACACTGAAGCTTTCTTT. The encoded protein is CAISDYGQERENTEAFF.

This clonotype was seen many times. The chain is built from TRBV12-3 or TRBV12-4 and TRBJ1-4; tentative D call: TRBD1 (5 bases). The CDR3 runs 13 residues. V dropped 8 bases and J dropped 6 bases, with 13 bases sitting between them. In DNA, the CDR3 is TGTGCCAGCGCGAACAGGATCCATGAAAAACTGTTTTTT. As protein: CASANRIHEKLFF.